Listed below are T cell receptor beta chains from one sample, sequenced in a study of T-cell memory formation after mild COVID-19. MiXCR was run by TCRdb on the 5' RACE reads, yielding one entry per CDR3 protein. The table lists over 30,000 distinct CDR3 sequences, over 10% of them singletons. Sequencing was done on a sample of PBMCs or a T cell subset sorted from them (not recorded which). Receptor source: a young man who had mild COVID-19 (a few samples of this study predate the infection). Cell type and time point are not known. CDR3s include the opening cysteine and the closing phenylalanine or tryptophan. Fields, in order: D gene, J gene, V gene, CDR3 protein. The D gene is left open where the match is weak.

.	TRBJ2-1	TRBV3-1	CASSRLNAIQGLSNEQFF
.	TRBJ2-5	TRBV10-3	CAISSQGETQYF
.	TRBJ2-3	TRBV7-2	CASSLDVREAQYF
.	TRBJ1-5	TRBV24-1	CATSWADNQPQHF
TRBD2	TRBJ2-1	TRBV9	CASSVTGTSGTRGNEQFF
TRBD2	TRBJ2-1	TRBV6-2/TRBV6-3	CASRGGLAGVPLYNEQFF
.	TRBJ1-2	TRBV25-1	CASSEQGGYTF
TRBD1	TRBJ1-5	TRBV7-2	CASGLTGSQPQHF
TRBD2	TRBJ2-5	TRBV7-2	CATLISGGVQETQYF
TRBD1	TRBJ1-6	TRBV10-3	CAIKDRVYSPLHF
.	TRBJ2-7	TRBV7-6	CASSLEIGGYEQYF
TRBD1	TRBJ1-2	TRBV28	CASNTGQDYGYTF
.	TRBJ2-1	TRBV30	CAWSVVWGPFF
.	TRBJ1-5	TRBV30	CAWSVRDGQPQHF
TRBD1	TRBJ2-1	TRBV12-3/TRBV12-4	CASTDGTGDYNEQFF
TRBD2	TRBJ2-7	TRBV6-5	CASSYSYGGDPRHEQYF
.	TRBJ2-2	TRBV7-9	CASSLRTANTGELFF
.	TRBJ2-3	TRBV3-1	CASSPLADTQYF
.	TRBJ2-4	TRBV7-9	CASSLRGAKNIQYF
.	TRBJ2-7	TRBV7-2	CASSFAAGTFSYEQYF
.	TRBJ2-1	TRBV6-5	CASSYSRVATVNEQFF
.	TRBJ1-6	TRBV7-9	CASSPPGVTPLHF
TRBD2	TRBJ2-5	TRBV29-1	CSAPGLAGGGAGTQYF
.	TRBJ2-3	TRBV4-1	CASSQEGHPSTDTQYF
TRBD2	TRBJ2-3	TRBV11-3	CASSLASGGRDTQYF
.	TRBJ1-6	TRBV6-5	CASSYGGTKNSPLHF
.	TRBJ2-3	TRBV3-1	CASSPSGADTQYF
.	TRBJ2-2	TRBV25-1	CASSEYVGTGELFF
.	TRBJ2-7	TRBV7-2	CASSWDEQYEQYF
TRBD2	TRBJ2-5	TRBV7-2	CASRLPFGGGAGETQYF
TRBD1	TRBJ2-3	TRBV5-5	CASSWEDREITYF
.	TRBJ2-1	TRBV6-2/TRBV6-3	CASGLGNEQFF
.	TRBJ2-5	TRBV3-1	CASSPTGGETQYF
.	TRBJ1-2	TRBV5-1	CASSQVGQSYGYTF
.	TRBJ2-2	TRBV12-3/TRBV12-4	CASSLHPTGLNTGELFF
.	TRBJ2-5	TRBV7-2	CASSLVVRETQYF
.	TRBJ1-6	TRBV20-1	CSARSQSSYNSPLHF
.	TRBJ2-1	TRBV5-1	CASSLYRYNEQFF
TRBD2	TRBJ2-5	TRBV27	CASSTSGGSKETQYF
TRBD1	TRBJ1-2	TRBV4-1	CASSQVAAGTGGGYTF
TRBD1	TRBJ2-5	TRBV12-3/TRBV12-4	CASSPLGTGGETQYF
TRBD1	TRBJ1-6	TRBV20-1	CSARDGRQGSNSPLHF
TRBD2	TRBJ2-1	TRBV7-9	CASTRAGSSYNEQFF
TRBD2	TRBJ2-3	TRBV5-8	CASSSSGGPERTDTQYF
TRBD1	TRBJ1-2	TRBV3-1	CASSQYRGTNYGYTF
.	TRBJ2-7	TRBV7-9	CASSNRYEQYF
.	TRBJ1-4	TRBV10-3	CAISESGGEEKLFF
.	.	TRBV9	CASSSGIGSHEQFF
.	TRBJ1-4	TRBV30	CAWSVQSNEKLFF
.	TRBJ2-1	TRBV7-9	CASSFNRRQFF
.	TRBJ1-6	TRBV7-9	CASSLRTNSPLHF
.	TRBJ2-7	TRBV2	CASGGTFSYEQYF
.	TRBJ2-5	TRBV27	CASSFDGGPETQYF
.	TRBJ2-2	TRBV7-9	CASSQPAGRPNTGELFF
.	TRBJ1-1	TRBV12-3/TRBV12-4	CASRHRRLNTEAFF
TRBD1	TRBJ2-7	TRBV12-3/TRBV12-4	CASRRGTGGSYEQYF
.	TRBJ2-3	TRBV5-1	CASSLGGAPTDTQYF
.	TRBJ2-5	TRBV7-3	CASSVDRGKLAGIQETQYF
TRBD2	TRBJ2-1	TRBV4-3	CASSQDAPGGGVYEQFF
.	TRBJ2-3	TRBV18	CASSPRLRLTDTQYF